Sequencing of this T cell receptor (beta chain) was carried out in a study of cytomegalovirus exposure and HLA in healthy donors (dated by TCRdb to the late 2010s). Looking at the study overall: The roughly 700 repertoires of the first cohort and the approximately 110 validation repertoires were produced on the same platform, according to a later analysis. High-throughput TCR immunosequencing, statistical association of individual TCRs with disease status, and machine learning were combined to predict cytomegalovirus infection status. The study aimed to test whether cataloging public T cell receptors could reveal signatures of past pathogen exposure. In addition to the first cohort of roughly 670 subjects, a separate validation cohort of about 120 different subjects was used.

Note on this clone: Its antigen is unknown. No quality values exist for individual bases; no much larger clone is one base distant.

The library was prepared using the immunoSEQ multiplex PCR assay. Processing in the source paper ran as follows. A statistical classification framework was built for diagnosing cytomegalovirus status from the catalog of TCR beta chain sequences. TCRdb provides this immuneACCESS table in a form limited to in-frame rearrangements. Some clones are lacking; in checked studies, under half of them reflect an unresolved V gene, and why the rest are absent is not known. The D gene and trimming were derived from the DNA, and the V and J assignments and clone size from that table. The sample table shows more than 250,000 clones, and around 90% are seen once. Roughly 1.2% of the sample is held by the ten biggest clonotypes. The CDR3 sequence holds 14 residues, the cysteine and phenylalanine included. The entry retains the CDR3 DNA only, 42 bases that are in frame from base 1. Trimming removed 7 bases from V and 5 bases from J; the gene matches leave 9 bases unexplained. Reading the germline V gene gives CDR1 SNHLY and CDR2 FYNNEI.

Points the paper makes about the study in general: A total of fewer than 200 TCR beta chains were listed by the study as associated with cytomegalovirus. The classifier was reported to diagnose cytomegalovirus status with high specificity and sensitivity in both the original and validation cohorts. The validation cohort had no HLA typing available for a later analysis, so co-occurrence within that cohort was assessed over all 110 or so repertoires. While some public TCRs were present in many individuals, most TCR sequences turned up only very rarely across donors. According to the authors, the approach could potentially be generalized to other disease states and immunological phenotypes. In vitro tests confirmed that a few of the cytomegalovirus-associated TCR beta chains recognize cytomegalovirus antigens. In a later analysis, TCRs clustered in the first cohort were found to also tend to co-occur in the 120 validation repertoires, with roughly 93% of cluster scores above 0.

The donors belonged to the validation cohort of 120 subjects, which was separate from the approximately 610-subject first cohort. The sequence was collected from a woman aged 25 to 45 in good health and CMV-seropositive. Sample: PBMCs. The rearrangement combines TRBV2 with TRBJ1-1, with 8 bases aligning to TRBD1. The CDR3 protein: CASTLTGGRTEAFF. The DNA is TGTGCCAGCACCCTAACAGGGGGTAGGACTGAAGCTTTCTTT.